A selection of T cell receptor beta chains follows, all from one sample in a study of blood T cells in healthy people across ages. MiXCR, applied by TCRdb to the 5' RACE reads, yields one record per CDR3 protein. The sample consists of more than 900,000 distinct CDR3 sequences, about 29% of them appearing once. This sample also appeared in a second study, on T cells of mothers and their children.

The sample was blood. The receptors were sampled from a woman between 40 and 55 years old in good health. Both conserved end residues are part of each CDR3. Fields, in order: V gene, J gene, clone size, D gene, CDR3 DNA, CDR3 protein. A D gene is named only where the DNA matches it firmly. The size field is filled for only some rows; it gives once, few, many or a size class.

V: TRBV29-1; J: TRBJ1-2; size: many; D: .; DNA: TGCAGCGCAGCGGACGGACCCTATGGCTACACCTTC; CDR3: CSAADGPYGYTF
V: TRBV28; J: TRBJ2-5; size: many; D: TRBD1; DNA: TGTGCCAGCAGCCAGAGGGGGACAGGTCAACAAGAGACCCAGTACTTC; CDR3: CASSQRGTGQQETQYF
V: TRBV5-1; J: TRBJ1-1; size: .; D: .; DNA: TGCGCCAGCAGCTTGGGCAGGGCTTTGAACACTGAAGCTTTCTTT; CDR3: CASSLGRALNTEAFF
V: TRBV6-5; J: TRBJ2-3; size: once; D: .; DNA: TGTGCCAGCACACCAAGGGTGACTAGCACAGATACGCAGTATTTT; CDR3: CASTPRVTSTDTQYF
V: TRBV4-3; J: TRBJ1-2; size: few; D: TRBD1; DNA: TGCGCCAGCAGCCAGGGGACAGGTTCCTATGGCTACACCTTC; CDR3: CASSQGTGSYGYTF
V: TRBV7-2; J: TRBJ2-5; size: .; D: .; DNA: TGTGCCAGCAGCTTAGAGGTGTTAGTGGGGGGTCGTGCGTACTTC; CDR3: CASSLEVLVGGRAYF
V: TRBV12-3/TRBV12-4; J: TRBJ2-7; size: few; D: .; DNA: TGTGCCAGCAGTTTCGGTCCGCGGGAGCAGTACTTC; CDR3: CASSFGPREQYF
V: TRBV13; J: TRBJ1-5; size: .; D: .; DNA: TGTGCCAGCAGCTTTCGGGGGGCAAATCAGCCCCAGCATTTT; CDR3: CASSFRGANQPQHF
V: TRBV28; J: TRBJ1-1; size: few; D: .; DNA: TGTGCCAGCTTCCGAGGAACCCTAACTTGGAGGACTGAAGCTTTCTTT; CDR3: CASFRGTLTWRTEAFF
V: TRBV6-6; J: TRBJ1-2; size: many; D: .; DNA: TGTGCCAGCAGGCAACGCGGCCAGAGGAACTATGGCTACACCTTC; CDR3: CASRQRGQRNYGYTF
V: TRBV5-1; J: TRBJ2-1; size: many; D: .; DNA: TGCGCCAGCAGCTTGACGTCCAGGGTCCATGAGCAGTTCTTC; CDR3: CASSLTSRVHEQFF
V: TRBV3-1; J: TRBJ1-2; size: few; D: .; DNA: TGTGCCAGCAGCCAAGGTTCGCTGAGGGGCTACACCTTC; CDR3: CASSQGSLRGYTF
V: TRBV7-6; J: TRBJ2-3; size: many; D: .; DNA: TGTGCCAGCAGCTTAACCCCTACCACAGATACGCAGTATTTT; CDR3: CASSLTPTTDTQYF
V: TRBV20-1; J: TRBJ1-5; size: .; D: TRBD1; DNA: TGCAGTGCGGCGAACCCGGGACAGGGGATTGGGGTCGGTCAGCCCCAGCATTTT; CDR3: CSAANPGQGIGVGQPQHF
V: TRBV5-5; J: TRBJ1-2; size: few; D: TRBD1; DNA: TGTGCCAGCAGCCTGGACAGGGTCAACTATGGCTGCACCTTC; CDR3: CASSLDRVNYGCTF
V: TRBV27; J: TRBJ2-2; size: .; D: .; DNA: TGTGCCAGCAACGCCATACAGGGCGACGGGGAGCTGTTTTTT; CDR3: CASNAIQGDGELFF
V: TRBV12-3/TRBV12-4; J: TRBJ2-5; size: .; D: .; DNA: TGTGCCAGCACCACTACCCTGTACCAAGAGACCCAGTACTTC; CDR3: CASTTTLYQETQYF
V: TRBV7-2; J: TRBJ2-3; size: few; D: .; DNA: TGTGCCAGCAGCTGGGTGGATACGCAGTATTTT; CDR3: CASSWVDTQYF
V: TRBV5-4; J: TRBJ2-7; size: many; D: TRBD1; DNA: TGTGCCAGCAGCTTGTCAGGGGGCCGATCTAAAGAGCAGTACTTC; CDR3: CASSLSGGRSKEQYF
V: TRBV28; J: TRBJ1-2; size: .; D: .; DNA: TGTGCCAGCAGTTTCCAGCGGGATGGCTACACCTTC; CDR3: CASSFQRDGYTF
V: TRBV7-9; J: TRBJ2-2; size: many; D: .; DNA: TGTGCCAGCAGCTCCGCCTCGAACACCGGGGAGCTGTTTTTT; CDR3: CASSSASNTGELFF
V: TRBV20-1; J: TRBJ2-5; size: few; D: .; DNA: TGCAGTGCTAGAGCAAGGGACGGGGAGACCCAGTACTTC; CDR3: CSARARDGETQYF
V: TRBV7-2; J: TRBJ1-4; size: .; D: .; DNA: TGTGCCAGCAGCCGTGGGGGGGGAGCTAATGAAAAACTGTTTTTT; CDR3: CASSRGGGANEKLFF
V: TRBV28; J: TRBJ1-5; size: .; D: .; DNA: TGTGCCAGCAGCTCGTGGTCGACGGAGATCAATCAGCCCCAGCATTTT; CDR3: CASSSWSTEINQPQHF
V: TRBV15; J: TRBJ1-4; size: .; D: .; DNA: TGTGCCACCAGCCCCCCCTCTAATGAAAAACTGTTTTTT; CDR3: CATSPPSNEKLFF
V: TRBV6-6; J: TRBJ1-5; size: few; D: .; DNA: TGTGCCAGCAGTTCTACAGGGACGGGACAGCCCCAGCATTTT; CDR3: CASSSTGTGQPQHF
V: TRBV12-3/TRBV12-4; J: TRBJ1-4; size: few; D: .; DNA: TGTGCCAGCAGTTTAGGGGCTATGGGGAACGAAAAACTGTTTTTT; CDR3: CASSLGAMGNEKLFF
V: TRBV2; J: TRBJ1-2; size: many; D: TRBD1; DNA: TGTGCCAGCAGACCCCAGGGGGCAGGGGGCTACACCTTC; CDR3: CASRPQGAGGYTF
V: TRBV7-9; J: TRBJ1-4; size: many; D: TRBD1; DNA: TGTGCCAGCAGCTTAGAGACAGGGACTAATGAAAAACTGTTTTTT; CDR3: CASSLETGTNEKLFF
V: TRBV7-2; J: TRBJ1-6; size: .; D: .; DNA: TGTGCCAGCAGCTTAGGTTCGGTGACAAATTCACCCCTCCACTTT; CDR3: CASSLGSVTNSPLHF
V: TRBV20-1; J: TRBJ2-5; size: once; D: .; DNA: TGCCGTGCTAGTAATTTCAAGAATGAGCAGTACTTC; CDR3: CRASNFKNEQYF
V: TRBV6-1; J: TRBJ1-1; size: .; D: .; DNA: TGTGCCAGCAGTGAGGTGGGGCGGTGGACTGAAGCTTTCTTT; CDR3: CASSEVGRWTEAFF
V: TRBV5-1; J: TRBJ1-1; size: .; D: TRBD1; DNA: TGCGCCAGCAGCGTGGACAGGGATGGGTACACTGAAGCTTTCTTT; CDR3: CASSVDRDGYTEAFF
V: TRBV5-1; J: TRBJ2-1; size: .; D: TRBD2; DNA: TGCGCCGGCAGCTATCTAGCGGGGGGAGGCCACAATGAGCAGTTCTTC; CDR3: CAGSYLAGGGHNEQFF
V: TRBV7-3; J: TRBJ1-1; size: few; D: TRBD1; DNA: TGTGCCAGCAGCCTTTGGACAGGGGGCATGAACACTGAAGCTTTCTTT; CDR3: CASSLWTGGMNTEAFF
V: TRBV18; J: TRBJ2-2; size: few; D: .; DNA: TGTGCCAGCTCACCACCGGGGGCTCGGACCGGGGAGCTGTTTTTT; CDR3: CASSPPGARTGELFF
V: TRBV4-3; J: TRBJ2-4; size: .; D: .; DNA: TGCGCCAGCAGCCAAGATGCGGCAGGGGTGAGGGGAGGGAACATTCAGTACTTC; CDR3: CASSQDAAGVRGGNIQYF
V: TRBV12-3/TRBV12-4; J: TRBJ2-5; size: many; D: .; DNA: TGTGCCAGCAGTTTAGGAGTCAGTCAAGAGACCCAGTACTTC; CDR3: CASSLGVSQETQYF
V: TRBV29-1; J: TRBJ1-5; size: few; D: .; DNA: TGCAGCGTTGTAAGGACGGGAAACAATCAGCCCCAGCATTTT; CDR3: CSVVRTGNNQPQHF
V: TRBV20-1; J: TRBJ1-6; size: many; D: .; DNA: TGCAGTGCGGCTACAGGCCTCTCCTATAATTCACCCCTCCACTTT; CDR3: CSAATGLSYNSPLHF
V: TRBV5-1; J: TRBJ2-2; size: .; D: .; DNA: TGCGCCAGCAGCTCCTCCAGGGCTTCCGGGGAGCTGTTTTTT; CDR3: CASSSSRASGELFF
V: TRBV12-3/TRBV12-4; J: TRBJ1-3; size: .; D: TRBD1; DNA: TGTGCCAGCAGTCCTCGGACAGGGGGTTCTGGAAACACCATATATTTT; CDR3: CASSPRTGGSGNTIYF
V: TRBV7-2; J: TRBJ2-7; size: few; D: .; DNA: TGTGCCAGCAGCTCTTACGAGAGGAGCTCCTACGAGCAGTACTTC; CDR3: CASSSYERSSYEQYF
V: TRBV9; J: TRBJ2-1; size: .; D: .; DNA: TGTGCCAGCAGCGTATCAGCCTACAATGAGCAGTTCTTC; CDR3: CASSVSAYNEQFF
V: TRBV20-1; J: TRBJ1-5; size: many; D: .; DNA: TGCAGTGCTAAGGACCCAGGGAGGTATCAGCCCCAGCATTTT; CDR3: CSAKDPGRYQPQHF
V: TRBV6-5; J: TRBJ2-3; size: few; D: TRBD1; DNA: TGTGCCAGCAGTTGGGACAGGGAGGCCCCCACAGATACGCAGTATTTT; CDR3: CASSWDREAPTDTQYF
V: TRBV25-1; J: TRBJ2-2; size: few; D: .; DNA: TGTGCCAGCATTAGTACGGGGAACACCGGGGAGCTGTTTTTT; CDR3: CASISTGNTGELFF
V: TRBV30; J: TRBJ2-7; size: once; D: .; DNA: TGTGCCTGGAGCACCGGACAGAACTACGAGCAGTACTTC; CDR3: CAWSTGQNYEQYF
V: TRBV29-1; J: TRBJ2-5; size: few; D: TRBD2; DNA: TGCAGCGGGACCTTAGCGGGAAAGGCAGAGACCCAGTACTTC; CDR3: CSGTLAGKAETQYF